One T cell receptor beta chain is described in this entry. This entry is derived from a study of T cell responses to AZD1222 COVID-19 vaccine. With 0 bases clipped from V and 4 bases from J, the junction kept 5 bases outside the gene matches. The CDR3 runs 15 residues. CDR1 LGHNA and CDR2 YSLEER come from the germline V gene. TCRdb keeps only in-frame clones here, not all; method: immunoSEQ multiplex PCR. The table lists about 100,000 clones, 88% of them singletons, with 1.8% in the top ten. This chain links TRBV4-3 with TRBJ1-1, with 7 bases lining up with TRBD1. The sequenced sample was peripheral blood, obtained on day 0 of AZD1222 vaccination. The receptor's source is an adult in good health. CDR3 nucleotide sequence: TGCGCCAGCAGCCAAGACAGGGGGTTTAGCACTGAAGCTTTCTTT. Translated: CASSQDRGFSTEAFF.